The rows below give T cell receptor beta chains drawn from one sample of a study of PD-1 blockade in classical Hodgkin lymphoma. TCRdb's table, derived via immunoSEQ multiplex PCR, lists solely in-frame clones and lacks some. The sample lists roughly 100,000 clones; roughly 73% were seen once. The sequencing used peripheral blood mononuclear cells (PBMCs), collected before the fourth cycle of nivolumab. These receptors were obtained from a human donor with classical Hodgkin lymphoma. Each CDR3 is given with its conserved first and last residue. The D gene is left open where the match is weak. Clone size is given for some rows only: seen once, a few or many times, or a class if the clone is expanded.

CDR3: CASSQEVQEYEQYF; DNA: TGCGCCAGCAGCCAAGAAGTACAGGAATACGAGCAGTACTTC; D: -; V: TRBV5-5; J: TRBJ2-7; size: -
CDR3: CASSLGAGVGPQHF; DNA: TGTGCCAGCAGCTTAGGGGCAGGGGTGGGGCCCCAGCATTTT; D: -; V: TRBV7-9; J: TRBJ1-5; size: -
CDR3: CASSGGTFYSNQPQHF; DNA: TGTGCCAGCAGTGGGGGGACATTTTATAGCAATCAGCCCCAGCATTTT; D: -; V: TRBV2; J: TRBJ1-5; size: few
CDR3: CASSLSTGGGETQYF; DNA: TGTGCCAGCAGTTTATCGACAGGGGGCGGGGAGACCCAGTACTTC; D: TRBD1; V: TRBV27; J: TRBJ2-5; size: -
CDR3: CASSYTGQMNTEAFF; DNA: TGTGCCAGCAGTTACACGGGACAAATGAACACTGAAGCTTTCTTT; D: -; V: TRBV6-6; J: TRBJ1-1; size: -
CDR3: CATTLAGRGTDTQYF; DNA: TGTGCCACTACCCTTGCGGGGAGGGGCACAGATACGCAGTATTTT; D: TRBD2; V: TRBV19; J: TRBJ2-3; size: -
CDR3: CASSLVYDSNEQFF; DNA: TGTGCCAGCAGCTTAGTGTACGACAGCAATGAGCAGTTCTTC; D: -; V: TRBV7-2; J: TRBJ2-1; size: -
CDR3: CASSPRSPEGGPGDTQYF; DNA: TGTGCCAGCAGCCCAAGGAGCCCCGAGGGGGGTCCGGGGGATACGCAGTATTTT; D: -; V: TRBV4-2; J: TRBJ2-3; size: -
CDR3: CASSYSGNNQPQHF; DNA: TGTGCCAGCAGTTATTCAGGGAACAATCAGCCCCAGCATTTT; D: -; V: TRBV6-6; J: TRBJ1-5; size: few
CDR3: CASSLRAAENIQYF; DNA: TGTGCCAGCAGCCTCCGGGCGGCCGAGAACATTCAGTACTTC; D: -; V: TRBV7-9; J: TRBJ2-4; size: few
CDR3: CASSPTHSGRLYNEQFF; DNA: TGTGCCAGCAGCCCAACCCATAGCGGGAGGCTCTACAATGAGCAGTTCTTC; D: TRBD2; V: TRBV11-2; J: TRBJ2-1; size: -
CDR3: CASSFHGGPSEETQYF; DNA: TGTGCCAGCAGCTTCCACGGGGGACCGTCTGAAGAGACCCAGTACTTC; D: -; V: TRBV7-2; J: TRBJ2-5; size: -
CDR3: CASSQAGPGTNEQFF; DNA: TGTGCCAGCAGCCAAGCGGGGCCTGGAACCAATGAGCAGTTCTTC; D: -; V: TRBV4-2; J: TRBJ2-1; size: -
CDR3: CASRVRGEGGYTF; DNA: TGTGCCAGCAGAGTCAGGGGAGAGGGTGGCTACACCTTC; D: -; V: TRBV2; J: TRBJ1-2; size: -
CDR3: CASSLVGGVNQPQHF; DNA: TGTGCCAGCAGCTTAGTGGGGGGAGTCAATCAGCCCCAGCATTTT; D: -; V: TRBV7-8; J: TRBJ1-5; size: few
CDR3: CASSIGQYTEAFF; DNA: TGTGCCAGTAGTATAGGGCAGTACACTGAAGCTTTCTTT; D: -; V: TRBV19; J: TRBJ1-1; size: -
CDR3: CASSVGTGTGLITNEKLFF; DNA: TGTGCCAGCAGCGTAGGAACCGGGACAGGGCTAATAACTAATGAAAAACTGTTTTTT; D: TRBD1; V: TRBV9; J: TRBJ1-4; size: -
CDR3: CASSPRGRGYGYTF; DNA: TGCGCCAGCAGCCCCCGGGGGAGAGGCTATGGCTACACCTTC; D: -; V: TRBV5-1; J: TRBJ1-2; size: -
CDR3: CASSQERGGRVQETQYF; DNA: TGTGCCAGCAGCCAAGAACGGGGAGGGAGGGTACAAGAGACCCAGTACTTC; D: TRBD2; V: TRBV4-2; J: TRBJ2-5; size: -
CDR3: CAISDQDRGPQHF; DNA: TGTGCCATCAGTGATCAAGATCGGGGCCCCCAGCATTTT; D: -; V: TRBV10-3; J: TRBJ1-5; size: -
CDR3: CASSPGHGGQYEQYF; DNA: TGTGCCAGTAGCCCGGGACACGGGGGTCAATACGAGCAGTACTTC; D: -; V: TRBV19; J: TRBJ2-7; size: few
CDR3: CASSVNGETGELFF; DNA: TGTGCCAGCAGCGTAAACGGGGAAACCGGGGAGCTGTTTTTT; D: -; V: TRBV9; J: TRBJ2-2; size: -
CDR3: CASSYSMEGGNIQYF; DNA: TGTGCCAGCAGTTACTCGATGGAAGGTGGGAACATTCAGTACTTC; D: -; V: TRBV6-5; J: TRBJ2-4; size: -
CDR3: CASSEGDSRNTIYF; DNA: TGTGCCAGCAGTGAAGGGGACTCCAGAAACACCATATATTTT; D: -; V: TRBV6-5; J: TRBJ1-3; size: -
CDR3: CASSADTNTEAFF; DNA: TGTGCCAGCAGCGCCGACACGAACACTGAAGCTTTCTTT; D: -; V: TRBV5-4; J: TRBJ1-1; size: few
CDR3: CASSDQLQVAGNTIYF; DNA: TGTGCCAGCAGTGACCAGTTACAGGTAGCTGGAAACACCATATATTTT; D: -; V: TRBV6-1; J: TRBJ1-3; size: -
CDR3: CAWSVVTYGYTF; DNA: TGTGCCTGGAGTGTAGTGACCTATGGCTACACCTTC; D: -; V: TRBV30; J: TRBJ1-2; size: -
CDR3: CASSVVGQSLRTDTQYF; DNA: TGTGCCAGCAGCGTAGTCGGGCAGAGTCTAAGAACAGATACGCAGTATTTT; D: -; V: TRBV9; J: TRBJ2-3; size: -
CDR3: CAGAARVLVEQYF; DNA: TGTGCCGGTGCCGCCCGGGTGCTCGTCGAGCAGTACTTC; D: -; V: TRBV30; J: TRBJ2-7; size: -
CDR3: CASSEVGEESDTQYF; DNA: TGTGCCAGCAGTGAAGTGGGGGAGGAGTCAGATACGCAGTATTTT; D: -; V: TRBV2; J: TRBJ2-3; size: few
CDR3: CASSEPRRTGYYDEQFF; DNA: TGTGCCAGCAGCGAACCTCGGCGGACAGGGTACTACGATGAGCAGTTCTTC; D: TRBD1; V: TRBV7-9; J: TRBJ2-1; size: once
CDR3: CASSPSGRSPRNYGYTF; DNA: TGTGCCAGCAGCCCTAGTGGCAGGAGCCCCAGAAACTATGGCTACACCTTC; D: -; V: TRBV7-3; J: TRBJ1-2; size: -
CDR3: CASSLGAGREQYF; DNA: TGTGCCAGCAGCTTAGGGGCAGGGCGCGAGCAGTACTTC; D: -; V: TRBV7-9; J: TRBJ2-7; size: few
CDR3: CASSLISTDTQYF; DNA: TGTGCCAGCAGTCTAATAAGCACAGATACGCAGTATTTT; D: -; V: TRBV6-4; J: TRBJ2-3; size: -
CDR3: CASSQGAGPNTEAFF; DNA: TGTGCCAGCAGTCAAGGGGCAGGCCCGAACACTGAAGCTTTCTTT; D: -; V: TRBV6-6; J: TRBJ1-1; size: -
CDR3: CASSPDRLYGYTF; DNA: TGTGCCAGCTCACCAGACAGGCTCTATGGCTACACCTTC; D: -; V: TRBV18; J: TRBJ1-2; size: -
CDR3: CASIGGGADGYTF; DNA: TGTGCCAGCATTGGAGGGGGCGCTGATGGCTACACCTTC; D: TRBD1; V: TRBV11-2; J: TRBJ1-2; size: -
CDR3: CASSEDRVVNTEAFF; DNA: TGTGCCAGCAGTGAAGACAGGGTCGTGAACACTGAAGCTTTCTTT; D: -; V: TRBV2; J: TRBJ1-1; size: -
CDR3: CASSSSGGTDTQYF; DNA: TGTGCTAGCAGCTCCTCGGGGGGCACAGATACGCAGTATTTT; D: -; V: TRBV7-7; J: TRBJ2-3; size: few
CDR3: CASSESGGIEQYF; DNA: TGCGCCAGCAGTGAGTCGGGGGGTATCGAGCAGTACTTC; D: -; V: TRBV10-2; J: TRBJ2-7; size: -
CDR3: CASTPPEAENTDTQYF; DNA: TGTGCCAGTACCCCCCCGGAAGCAGAAAACACAGATACGCAGTATTTT; D: -; V: TRBV30; J: TRBJ2-3; size: once
CDR3: CASSPPGGQAAYGYTF; DNA: TGTGCCAGCAGCCCCCCGGGGGGGCAGGCAGCCTATGGCTACACCTTC; D: -; V: TRBV4-2; J: TRBJ1-2; size: few
CDR3: CASSTDSSSTDTQYF; DNA: TGTGCCAGCAGCACTGACAGTTCTAGCACAGATACGCAGTATTTT; D: -; V: TRBV6-5; J: TRBJ2-3; size: -
CDR3: CASSGDSRLTDTQYF; DNA: TGTGCCAGCAGTGGGGACTCCCGCCTCACAGATACGCAGTATTTT; D: -; V: TRBV28; J: TRBJ2-3; size: -
CDR3: CASSPGADQPQHF; DNA: TGTGCCAGCTCACCGGGGGCGGATCAGCCCCAGCATTTT; D: -; V: TRBV18; J: TRBJ1-5; size: -
CDR3: CAWYSGEDEKLFF; DNA: TGTGCCTGGTACTCAGGGGAGGATGAAAAACTGTTTTTT; D: -; V: TRBV30; J: TRBJ1-4; size: -
CDR3: CASSLDSSGGAGEQFF; DNA: TGCGCCAGCAGCTTGGACTCTAGCGGGGGGGCCGGTGAGCAGTTCTTC; D: TRBD2; V: TRBV5-1; J: TRBJ2-1; size: -
CDR3: CASERDGTRYNEQFF; DNA: TGCGCCAGTGAGAGGGACGGGACTCGGTACAATGAGCAGTTCTTC; D: -; V: TRBV5-1; J: TRBJ2-1; size: once
CDR3: CASSHREGWYEQYF; DNA: TGTGCCAGCAGCCATCGGGAGGGATGGTACGAGCAGTACTTC; D: TRBD2; V: TRBV4-2; J: TRBJ2-7; size: once
CDR3: CASSRSGLQETQYF; DNA: TGTGCCAGCAGCAGGAGCGGACTGCAAGAGACCCAGTACTTC; D: -; V: TRBV6-6; J: TRBJ2-5; size: -
CDR3: CASSLGQANKGTQYF; DNA: TGTGCCAGCAGCTTGGGACAGGCTAATAAGGGGACGCAGTATTTT; D: -; V: TRBV5-4; J: TRBJ2-3; size: -
CDR3: CASSSAGQGYEQYF; DNA: TGTGCCAGTAGTTCGGCGGGCCAAGGCTACGAGCAGTACTTC; D: -; V: TRBV19; J: TRBJ2-7; size: -
CDR3: CASSVEVFGYTF; DNA: TGTGCCAGCAGTGTCGAGGTGTTTGGCTACACCTTC; D: -; V: TRBV2; J: TRBJ1-2; size: -